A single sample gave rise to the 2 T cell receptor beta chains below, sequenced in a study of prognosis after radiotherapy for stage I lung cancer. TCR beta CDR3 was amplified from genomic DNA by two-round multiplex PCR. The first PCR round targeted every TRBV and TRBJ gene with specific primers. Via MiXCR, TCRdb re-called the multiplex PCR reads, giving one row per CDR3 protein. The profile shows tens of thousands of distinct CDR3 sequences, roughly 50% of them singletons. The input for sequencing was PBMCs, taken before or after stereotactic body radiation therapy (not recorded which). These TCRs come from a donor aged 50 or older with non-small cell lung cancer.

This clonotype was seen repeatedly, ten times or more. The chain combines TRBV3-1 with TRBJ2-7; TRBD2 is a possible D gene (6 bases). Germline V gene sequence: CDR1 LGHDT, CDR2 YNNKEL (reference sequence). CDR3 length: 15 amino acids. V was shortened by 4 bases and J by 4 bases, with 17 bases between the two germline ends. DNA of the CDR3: TGTGCCAGCAGCCCAGGACCGCGGGGTGGGTACGAGCAGTACTTC. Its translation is CASSPGPRGGYEQYF.

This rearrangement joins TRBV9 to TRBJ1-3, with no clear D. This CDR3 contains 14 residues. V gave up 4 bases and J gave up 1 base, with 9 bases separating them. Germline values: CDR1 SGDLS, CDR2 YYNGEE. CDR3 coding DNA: TGTGCCAGCAGCTCGTCGGGGTCTGGAAACACCATATATTTT. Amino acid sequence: CASSSSGSGNTIYF.